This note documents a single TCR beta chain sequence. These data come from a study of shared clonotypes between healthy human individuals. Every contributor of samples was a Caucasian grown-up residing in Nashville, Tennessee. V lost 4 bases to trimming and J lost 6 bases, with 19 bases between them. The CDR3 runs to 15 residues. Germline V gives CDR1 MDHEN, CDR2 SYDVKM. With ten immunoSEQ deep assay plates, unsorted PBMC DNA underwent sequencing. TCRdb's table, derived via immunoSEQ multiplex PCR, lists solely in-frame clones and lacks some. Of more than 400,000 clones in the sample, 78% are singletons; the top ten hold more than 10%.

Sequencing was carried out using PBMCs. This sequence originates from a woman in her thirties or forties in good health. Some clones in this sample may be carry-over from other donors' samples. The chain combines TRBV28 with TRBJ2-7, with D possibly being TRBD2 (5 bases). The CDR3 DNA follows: TGTGCCAGCAGTTCCATCAGTTCGGCGGGCGGCGAGCAGTACTTC. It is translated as CASSSISSAGGEQYF.